These 23 T cell receptor beta chains came from one sample sequenced in a study. TCRdb itself ran the RT-PCR reads through MiXCR, one entry per CDR3 protein. The data show almost 700,000 distinct CDR3 sequences, 14% seen once. Input material: memory CD4+ T cells from blood. The receptor source for this set is a female donor in good health, serving as a healthy control.

The chain carries TRBV7-8 and TRBJ2-7; D is ambiguous. The V end was cut by 1 base, the J end by 2 bases, with 12 bases between. The V gene's germline CDR1 is SGHVS and CDR2 FQNEAQ. This CDR3 is built from 15 residues. CDR3 loop: CASSLGMGSTYEQYF. In DNA form, the CDR3 reads TGTGCCAGCAGCTTAGGGATGGGTTCCACCTACGAGCAGTACTTC.

The chain uses TRBV4-1 and TRBJ1-3, with a possible D match to TRBD1 (5 bases). From germline, CDR1 is MGHRA and CDR2 YSYEKL. This CDR3 region has 17 residues. V lost 0 bases and J lost 0, with 12 bases in between. For the CDR3, the DNA is TGCGCCAGCAGCCAAGAGGTGGGGCGGAGCTCTGGAAACACCATATATTTT. It is translated as CASSQEVGRSSGNTIYF.

The chain employs TRBV20-1 and TRBJ2-3; 10 positions agree with TRBD2. Unmatched junction bases numbered 11, after V lost 6 bases and J lost 2 bases. The length of the CDR3 is 16 residues. Germline V gives CDR1 DFQATT, CDR2 SNEGSKA (reference sequence). The DNA for the CDR3 is TGCAGTGCCGAACTCAGGACTAGCGGTTCCACAGATACGCAGTATTTT. Its protein is CSAELRTSGSTDTQYF.

The chain employs TRBV9 and TRBJ1-1; tentatively, D is TRBD1 (6 bases). The germline V and J ends were trimmed by 1 base and 3 bases, with 10 bases remaining between them. Per the germline V gene, CDR1 is SGDLS and CDR2 is YYNGEE. The CDR3 loop spans 14 amino acids. The CDR3 DNA reads as TGTGCCAGCAGCGTACGGGACACCTACACTGAAGCTTTCTTT. It codes for CASSVRDTYTEAFF.

This clonotype was counted between two and nine times. The rearrangement uses TRBV5-1 and TRBJ1-4; 8 bases are a match to TRBD1. The V gene end was trimmed by 2 bases and the J gene end by 6 bases; junction bases not matched to a gene: 3. CDR3 length equals 14 residues. Germline CDR1 SGHRS, CDR2 YFSETQ. The chain's CDR3 is CASSLQGGYEKLFF. Here the CDR3 DNA reads TGCGCCAGCAGCTTACAGGGGGGGTATGAAAAACTGTTTTTT.

CDR3 nucleotide sequence: TGTGCCAGCGCAGGGGGTACGGGCAATCAGCCCCAGCATTTT. Protein sequence: CASAGGTGNQPQHF. V gene TRBV6-1 combines with J gene TRBJ1-5, with 7 nucleotides matching TRBD1. This CDR3 has 14 amino acids. V lost 8 bases, J lost 2 bases, and 6 bases stayed unmatched. CDR1 is MNHNS and CDR2 is SASEGT in the germline V gene.

This clonotype was recorded many times. V gene TRBV7-2 combines with J gene TRBJ2-3; tentative D call: TRBD2 (6 bases). The CDR3 runs 14 residues. Trimming stripped 4 bases from V and 1 base from J, with 9 bases between. Per the germline V gene, CDR1 is SGHTA and CDR2 is FQGNSA. The CDR3 nucleotides are TGTGCCAGCAGCTCCCAGCGGGGCACAGATACGCAGTATTTT. It codes for CASSSQRGTDTQYF.

This chain uses TRBV7-2 with TRBJ1-5; D may be TRBD1 (6 bases). CDR1 and CDR2 from the germline V gene are SGHTA and FQGNSA. This CDR3 comprises 17 residues. V lost 0 bases to trimming and J lost 0 bases, with 12 bases between them. The CDR3 coding sequence is TGTGCCAGCAGCTTAGCTCAGGACAGCTATAGCAATCAGCCCCAGCATTTT. Its protein is CASSLAQDSYSNQPQHF.

The chain is built from TRBV18 and TRBJ2-1; a possible D gene is TRBD1 (6 bases). The germline gives CDR1 KGHSH, CDR2 LQKENI. Trimming removed 3 bases at V and 7 bases at J, with 13 bases between. The CDR3 covers 14 residues. CDR3 DNA sequence: TGTGCCAGCTCACCTGCAATGGGGGCGAATGAGCAGTTCTTC. Amino acid sequence: CASSPAMGANEQFF.

This clonotype has only a few counts. The CDR3 loop reads CATSDRADPYEQYF. The CDR3 DNA follows: TGTGCCACCAGTGACAGGGCCGACCCCTACGAGCAGTACTTC. This chain uses TRBV24-1 with TRBJ2-7; D possibly corresponds to TRBD1 (5 bases). Germline V gene sequence: CDR1 KGHDR, CDR2 SFDVKD. The CDR3 totals 14 residues. The V and J ends lost 4 bases and 2 bases respectively, with 11 bases between them.

The V call is TRBV7-2, the J call TRBJ2-2; a possible D gene is TRBD1 (6 bases). Germline CDR1 and CDR2: SGHTA and FQGNSA. The CDR3 runs 14 residues. The ends were cut back, 4 bases at V and 7 bases at J, with 13 bases in the middle. In DNA form, the CDR3 reads TGTGCCAGCAGCTGGGACATAACGCTCGGGGAGCTGTTTTTT. Its translation is CASSWDITLGELFF.

The V call is TRBV2, the J call TRBJ1-5, with 8 bases matching TRBD1. CDR1 and CDR2 (germline): SNHLY, FYNNEI. CDR3 size: 13 residues. V was clipped by 7 bases and J by 7 bases; unmatched bases: 6. The CDR3 here is CASNGQGWQPQHF. CDR3 bases: TGTGCCAGCAATGGACAGGGATGGCAGCCCCAGCATTTT.

V and J are TRBV14 and TRBJ2-7; no clear D gene. Germline V gene data show CDR1 as SGHDN and CDR2 as FVKESK. The CDR3 loop spans 14 amino acids. The ends were cut back, 5 bases at V and 3 bases at J, with 14 bases in the middle. The CDR3 DNA is TGTGCCAGCAGCGGCAGAGGATCTATCTACGAGCAGTACTTC. The encoded protein is CASSGRGSIYEQYF. The entire variable domain, with the rest obtained from reference TRBV14 and TRBJ2-7, is as follows: EAGVTQFPSHSVIEKGQTVTLRCDPISGHDNLYWYRRVMGKEIKFLLHFVKESKQDESGMPNNRFLAERTGGTYSTLKVQPAELEDSGVYFCASSGRGSIYEQYFGPGTRLTVT.

This chain connects TRBV20-1 to TRBJ2-5; 11 positions agree with TRBD1. The CDR3 spans 15 residues. Trimming cost V 0 bases and J 4 bases; bases outside gene matches: 4. Germline V gives CDR1 DFQATT, CDR2 SNEGSKA (reference sequence). CDR3 residues: CSAREWTGGIETQYF. CDR3 DNA: TGCAGTGCTAGAGAGTGGACAGGGGGCATAGAGACCCAGTACTTC.

The chain carries TRBV20-1 and TRBJ1-2; D perhaps matches TRBD1 (6 bases). This CDR3 contains 12 residues. V was shortened by 3 bases and J by 8 bases, with 13 bases between the two germline ends. From germline, CDR1 is DFQATT and CDR2 SNEGSKA (reference sequence). The CDR3 spells CSARAGAEGYTF. CDR3 in DNA: TGCAGTGCTAGGGCGGGGGCTGAAGGCTACACCTTC.

This clonotype was recorded at least ten times. The chain couples TRBV24-1 to TRBJ2-1, with D possibly matching TRBD1 (6 bases). The CDR3 sequence is 14 residues long. CDR1 KGHDR and CDR2 SFDVKD come from the germline V gene. The V and J ends lost 4 bases and 9 bases respectively, with 15 bases between them. The CDR3 nucleotides are TGTGCCACCAGTGACAAAAGAACAGGGATTGAGCAGTTCTTC. Amino acid sequence: CATSDKRTGIEQFF.

This chain uses TRBV15 with TRBJ1-1; possible D gene TRBD1, 5 bases. Germline V gene sequence: CDR1 LNHNV, CDR2 YYDKDF (reference sequence). CDR3 length: 14 residues. V lost 0 bases, J lost 4 bases, and 9 bases lay in between. CDR3 amino acids: CATSRDRGVTEAFF. DNA of the CDR3: TGTGCCACCAGCAGAGATCGGGGGGTCACTGAAGCTTTCTTT.

V usage is TRBV9 and J usage is TRBJ1-1; perhaps TRBD1 as D (5 bases). V was trimmed by 0 bases and J by 0 bases, leaving 18 bases between them. This CDR3 spans 18 amino acids. CDR1 is SGDLS and CDR2 is YYNGEE in the germline V gene. CDR3 bases: TGTGCCAGCAGCGTAGAGCCCGGGGGGGATTCATTGAACACTGAAGCTTTCTTT. Protein: CASSVEPGGDSLNTEAFF. Combining the CDR3 with reference TRBV9 and TRBJ1-1 gives the whole variable domain DSGVTQTPKHLITATGQRVTLRCSPRSGDLSVYWYQQSLDQGLQFLIQYYNGEERAKGNILERFSAQQFPDLHSELNLSSLELGDSALYFCASSVEPGGDSLNTEAFFGQGTRLTVV.

This clonotype has just a few counts. The chain uses TRBV9 and TRBJ1-6; 11 nucleotides align to TRBD1. The CDR3 sequence is 15 residues long. Germline CDR1 is SGDLS and CDR2 is YYNGEE. Trimming cost V 0 bases and J 14 bases; bases outside gene matches: 7. For the CDR3, the DNA is TGTGCCAGCAGCGTAGGGGGACAGGGGGTAAGGACCCTCCACTTT. It yields the protein CASSVGGQGVRTLHF.

The chain has TRBV6-5 and TRBJ2-5; TRBD1 is a possible D gene (7 bases). CDR1 is MNHEY, CDR2 SVGAGI, per germline. This CDR3 has 16 residues. V was clipped by 0 bases and J by 0 bases, with 11 bases between them. The CDR3 reads CASSYSSGGYQETQYF. The CDR3 DNA follows: TGTGCCAGCAGTTACTCTTCAGGGGGGTACCAAGAGACCCAGTACTTC.

Many counts were recorded for this clonotype. V is TRBV4-2 and J is TRBJ2-1; 10 nucleotides line up with TRBD2. CDR3 length: 16 residues. V gave up 0 bases and J gave up 4 bases; unmatched junction bases: 3. Germline V lookup: CDR1 LGHNA, CDR2 YNFKEQ. CDR3 sequence reads: CASSQDQAGGYNEQFF. For the CDR3, the DNA is TGTGCCAGCAGCCAAGATCAAGCGGGGGGGTACAATGAGCAGTTCTTC.

This clonotype was seen at least ten times. This chain uses TRBV6-6 with TRBJ1-3; 10 bases align to TRBD1. V shed 7 bases and J 4 bases; nucleotides not matched to a gene: 7. CDR1 MNHNY and CDR2 SVGAGI come from the germline V gene (reference sequence). The CDR3 is 15 amino acids. The CDR3 sequence is CASKRDRGSGNTIYF. Written as DNA, the CDR3 is TGTGCCAGCAAAAGGGACAGGGGCTCAGGAAACACCATATATTTT.

The table lists this clonotype with a few counts. The chain uses TRBV25-1 and TRBJ1-4; no definite D call. This CDR3 contains 18 residues. Trimming shortened V by 3 bases and J by 7 bases, and 24 bases separated the two germline ends. In germline, CDR1 is MGHDK, CDR2 SYGVNS. The CDR3 loop is CASSDLYSARPGFEKLFF. For the CDR3, the DNA is TGTGCCAGCAGTGACCTATATTCCGCACGCCCTGGATTTGAAAAACTGTTTTTT.